This T cell receptor beta chain was sequenced in a study of blood T cell repertoires in COVID-19. The wider study: T cells, B-cell-depleted T cells, or PBMCs provided the cDNA or gDNA that served as material.

The CDR3 is made up of 12 amino acids. Germline CDR1 reads MNHEY; CDR2 reads SVGAGI. V was cut by 9 bases and J by 4 bases, with 12 bases left in between. Sequencing was performed with immunoSEQ multiplex PCR; in TCRdb, only in-frame clones are kept and a portion is missing. The data hold some 240,000 clones, with around 83% observed a single time. The chain links TRBV6-5 to TRBJ1-1, with D uncertain. The sequencing input was PBMCs or T cells enriched from blood (not recorded which). The origin of this receptor is a woman between 50 and 59 years old who had been exposed to COVID-19. In DNA, the CDR3 is TGTGCCAGGGAAAGGAGGGCCACTGAAGCTTTCTTT. This sequence encodes CARERRATEAFF.